The TCR beta chain under discussion was sequenced for a study of T cell responses to AZD1222 COVID-19 vaccine. Study summary: Some second doses came at about 4 weeks and others at about 12 weeks; these were pooled.

V shed 3 bases and J 0 bases; nucleotides not matched to a gene: 7. Germline V gives CDR1 SGDLS, CDR2 YYNGEE. This CDR3 region has 16 residues. Whole-study results and caveats: Of spike-specific TCRs, nearly half reportedly target regions left unmutated in variants. Scientists sampled the repertoires only once the peak T cell response had passed. Among the donors, most were white British and more were female, and clonal diversity was possibly underestimated.

This clone was seen a handful of times. The target antigen is unknown. Sequencing used immunoSEQ multiplex PCR; TCRdb keeps in-frame clones, though not all of them. The table shows roughly 100,000 clones, with roughly 83% occurring only once. The sample here was peripheral blood, taken on day 0 of AZD1222 vaccination. This clonotype was obtained from an adult in good health. The V and J genes are TRBV9 and TRBJ1-2; 8 positions agree with TRBD1. The CDR3 DNA is TGTGCCAGCAGCGCCGGACAGGGACGGGCTAACTATGGCTACACCTTC. Translating gives CASSAGQGRANYGYTF.